This T cell receptor beta chain was found in a study of blood T cell repertoires in COVID-19. Whole-study context: The United States, Italy and Spain provided the acute and convalescent COVID-19 samples. The cDNA or gDNA used as material had been derived from T cells, B-cell-depleted T cells, or PBMCs.

Clones were read by immunoSEQ multiplex PCR, and TCRdb kept only the in-frame ones, dropping some. The sample has about half a million clones, 70% to 90% seen once. Trimming stripped 5 bases from V and 3 bases from J, with 13 bases between. Germline CDR1 reads SGHVS; CDR2 reads FQNEAQ. There are 15 residues in the CDR3. The TCR was taken from a human donor in a cohort sampled during active COVID-19. The chain links TRBV7-8 to TRBJ2-2, with a weak D call TRBD2 (5 bases). The sequenced material came from peripheral blood. CDR3 bases: TGTGCCAGCAGCCGACTCCCGCGGGACACCGGGGAGCTGTTTTTT. Protein product: CASSRLPRDTGELFF.